This TCR beta chain was observed in a study of T cells in Graves' hyperthyroidism and ophthalmopathy. Amplified regions were TCR beta CDR3 sequences from RNA transcripts. The study used the HTBI primer set for a first-round RT-PCR of the TCR CDR3. TCRdb recomputed calls from the multiplex PCR reads with MiXCR, one row per CDR3 protein. The sample consists of some 800,000 distinct CDR3 sequences, 38% of them appearing once. Study-wide results and limits: Most expanded thyroid clonotypes above 0.001 also appeared in blood.

With respect to this clonotype: Its specificity is unknown.

Patients aged 18 to 65 with hyperthyroidism were newly diagnosed, with duration under 2 months. Trimming shortened V by 0 bases and J by 7 bases, and 15 bases separated the two germline ends. CDR3 length equals 16 residues. CDR1 and CDR2 from the germline V gene are LGHNA and YSLEER. The material sequenced was blood. The TCR sequence derives from a man aged 18 to 29 with Graves' hyperthyroidism. The V gene is TRBV4-3, the J gene TRBJ1-4; D unresolved. DNA for the CDR3: TGCGCCAGCAGCCAAGATAAAGGGTCCTGGGGTGAAAAACTGTTTTTT. It is translated as CASSQDKGSWGEKLFF.